One sample yielded the 27 T cell receptor beta chains listed below, sequenced in a study of blood T cell repertoires in COVID-19 (TCRdb year 2020). The library was prepared using the immunoSEQ multiplex PCR assay. TCRdb limited this immuneACCESS table to in-frame rearrangements with V and J called. A share of clones is missing; checked studies link under half to unresolved V genes, and the rest is unexplained. In all, the sample holds some 140,000 clones, and 70% to 85% of those were seen once. The ten largest make up less than 30% of the sample. The material sequenced was peripheral blood. These receptors were collected from an older woman with acute or convalescent COVID-19.

V gene TRBV9 combines with J gene TRBJ2-1; TRBD2 might be the D (7 bases). V shed 4 bases and J shed 7 bases, with 21 bases lying between them. The length of the CDR3 is 16 residues. The germline CDR1 and CDR2 sequences are SGDLS and YYNGEE. As DNA, the CDR3 is TGTGCCAGCAGCCAGACGGGCGGGGGCCCGTGGAATGAGCAGTTCTTC. Its protein is CASSQTGGGPWNEQFF.

The chain carries TRBV27 and TRBJ1-2; 9 positions agree with TRBD1. The V and J ends lost 6 bases and 2 bases, in that order; junction bases with no gene match: 7. This CDR3 region has 15 residues. In germline, CDR1 is MNHEY, CDR2 SMNVEV (reference sequence). The CDR3, as DNA: TGTGCCAGCAGGATTCCCGGGACAGGGAACTATGGCTACACCTTC. Translation gives CASRIPGTGNYGYTF.

J is TRBJ1-2 and V is TRBV29-1; D gene ambiguous. This CDR3 has 14 amino acids. The ends were cut back, 4 bases at V and 0 bases at J, with 12 bases in the middle. CDR1 is SQVTM, CDR2 ANQGSEA, per germline. CDR3 amino acids: CSVGQTVANYGYTF. Written as DNA, the CDR3 is TGCAGCGTTGGCCAGACTGTAGCTAACTATGGCTACACCTTC.

CDR3 in DNA: TGCGCCAGCAGCTTGGAATGGGGGGAAAATTCACCCCTCCACTTT. Protein sequence: CASSLEWGENSPLHF. This chain connects TRBV5-1 to TRBJ1-6; TRBD1 is a possible D gene (5 bases). Trimming took 0 bases from V and 7 from J, leaving 11 bases between them. The germline V gene encodes CDR1 SGHRS and CDR2 YFSETQ. The CDR3 length is 15 residues.

There are a few counts of this clone. The chain couples TRBV2 to TRBJ2-1; perhaps TRBD1 as D (5 bases). The CDR3 has 12 residues. Germline values: CDR1 SNHLY, CDR2 FYNNEI. The V end was cut by 7 bases, the J end by 10 bases, with 14 bases between. In DNA, the CDR3 is TGTGCCAGCACAGGGCCAGGCGTCGAGCAGTTCTTC. Amino acid sequence: CASTGPGVEQFF.

This chain joins TRBV9 and TRBJ1-1; D is ambiguous. The germline V and J ends were trimmed by 0 bases and 3 bases, with 9 bases remaining between them. The CDR3 is 14 amino acids. Germline values: CDR1 SGDLS, CDR2 YYNGEE. CDR3 nucleotide sequence: TGTGCCAGCAGCGTAGTGGCCGGGGACACTGAAGCTTTCTTT. Translated: CASSVVAGDTEAFF.

The chain carries TRBV4-1 and TRBJ2-7; TRBD1 aligns across 8 bases. The V and J ends lost 2 bases and 2 bases, in that order; junction bases with no gene match: 5. Germline V gives CDR1 MGHRA, CDR2 YSYEKL. This CDR3 is 15 amino acids long. The CDR3 loop is CASSQSGTGAYEQYF. The CDR3 nucleotides are TGCGCCAGCAGCCAATCCGGGACAGGTGCCTACGAGCAGTACTTC.

This clone was recorded a few times. This sequence joins TRBV19 and TRBJ1-5; 7 nucleotides match TRBD1. Germline V gene data show CDR1 as LNHDA and CDR2 as SQIVND (reference sequence). V was clipped by 10 bases and J by 2 bases; unmatched bases: 8. The length of the CDR3 is 14 residues. The CDR3 here is CATNDRVGNQPQHF. The CDR3 DNA is TGTGCCACTAACGACAGGGTAGGCAATCAGCCCCAGCATTTT. The whole variable domain, remainder taken from reference TRBV19 and TRBJ1-5, is DGGITQSPKYLFRKEGQNVTLSCEQNLNHDAMYWYRQDPGQGLRLIYYSQIVNDFQKGDIAEGYSVSREKKESFPLTVTSAQKNPTAFYLCATNDRVGNQPQHFGDGTRLSIL.

This chain links TRBV21-1 with TRBJ2-2; no DNA check was done on the table's D call, TRBD2. TRBV21-1 is reported as a pseudogene. The CDR3 is 17 amino acids. The CDR3: CASSKEAGGMNTGELFF. In DNA form, the CDR3 reads TGTGCCAGCAGCAAAGAAGCCGGGGGGATGAACACCGGGGAGCTGTTTTTT.

This clone was detected a few times. The CDR3 protein is CASSPGRVHTEAFF. The CDR3 DNA sequence: TGTGCCAGCAGTCCGGGGAGGGTTCACACTGAAGCTTTCTTT. The chain couples TRBV28 to TRBJ1-1; D ambiguous. Germline V gene sequence: CDR1 MDHEN, CDR2 SYDVKM. The CDR3 totals 14 residues. V was cut by 5 bases and J by 3 bases, with 13 bases left in between.

The chain carries TRBV7-9 and TRBJ1-5, with D possibly being TRBD1 (5 bases). The CDR3 has 13 residues. In germline, CDR1 is SEHNR, CDR2 FQNEAQ (reference sequence). Trimming stripped 3 bases from V and 4 bases from J, with 7 bases between. For the CDR3, the DNA is TGTGCCAGCAGCTTGCAGGGTAATCAGCCCCAGCATTTT. Its translation is CASSLQGNQPQHF.

The chain recombines TRBV18 with TRBJ2-3; 7 bases map to TRBD2. Germline CDR1 is KGHSH and CDR2 is LQKENI. This CDR3 is built from 14 residues. After removal of 3 bases from V and 3 bases from J, the junction contained 3 bases not matched to a gene. This CDR3 is CASSPTSITDTQYF. DNA of the CDR3: TGTGCCAGCTCACCGACTAGCATAACAGATACGCAGTATTTT.

J is TRBJ2-2 and V is TRBV18; TRBD1 is a possible D gene (6 bases). CDR3 length equals 13 residues. Per the germline V gene, CDR1 is KGHSH and CDR2 is LQKENI. V was clipped by 7 bases and J by 5 bases, with 11 bases between them. Here the CDR3 reads CASLGTLTGELFF. Here the CDR3 DNA reads TGTGCCAGCTTAGGGACACTTACCGGGGAGCTGTTTTTT.

The chain combines TRBV3-1 (or the pseudogene TRBV3-2) with TRBJ1-2, with D unclear. The CDR3 runs to 14 residues. V dropped 5 bases and J dropped 4 bases, with 14 bases sitting between them. Germline V lookup: CDR1 LGHDT, CDR2 YNNKEL (reference sequence). The DNA of the CDR3 is TGTGCCAGCAGCTCCCGTAGTCAGGCCTATGGCTACACCTTC. Translated, it gives CASSSRSQAYGYTF.

J is TRBJ2-7 and V is TRBV7-2; 8 nucleotides match TRBD1. The J segment lost 1 base and the V segment lost 2 bases, leaving 7 bases of the junction unmatched. This CDR3 contains 16 residues. Germline V gene lookup returns CDR1 SGHTA and CDR2 FQGNSA. The CDR3 bases are TGTGCCAGCAGCTTACTAGGACAGGGAGGATCCTACGAGCAGTACTTC. This encodes CASSLLGQGGSYEQYF.

The chain joins TRBV30 to TRBJ1-2; 7 bases are shared with TRBD1. This CDR3 region has 13 residues. Germline values: CDR1 GTSNPN, CDR2 SVGIG (reference sequence). After removal of 2 bases from V and 8 bases from J, the junction contained 8 bases not matched to a gene. CDR3 sequence reads: CAWSFSGTVGYTF. DNA for the CDR3: TGTGCCTGGAGTTTCTCCGGGACAGTAGGCTACACCTTC.

Only one count was recorded for this clone. The V and J genes are TRBV28 and TRBJ1-5; 7 bases line up with TRBD1. With 5 bases clipped from V and 7 bases from J, the junction kept 8 bases outside the gene matches. There are 14 residues in the CDR3. CDR1 and CDR2 (germline): MDHEN, SYDVKM. The CDR3 coding sequence is TGTGCCAGCAGTAGGCCAGGGGGTAGGCAGCCCCAGCATTTT. Protein sequence: CASSRPGGRQPQHF.

The genes are TRBV5-1 and TRBJ1-2; D may be TRBD1 (6 bases). Trimming left V 4 bases short and J 7 bases short, with 14 bases between. The CDR3 has 13 residues. Germline CDR1 and CDR2: SGHRS and YFSETQ. The CDR3 nucleotides read TGCGCCAGCAGCACGGCGGGGGCGGCTGGCTACACCTTC. It translates to CASSTAGAAGYTF.

The chain carries TRBV5-1 and TRBJ2-7; 9 bases agree with TRBD1. CDR1 and CDR2 (germline): SGHRS, YFSETQ. J was trimmed by 1 base and V by 4 bases; bases with no gene match: 3. The CDR3 runs to 14 residues. The CDR3 sequence is CASSPQGASYEQYF. DNA for the CDR3: TGCGCCAGCAGCCCACAGGGGGCTTCCTACGAGCAGTACTTC.

V is TRBV10-2 and J is TRBJ1-3; maybe TRBD1 (6 bases). The CDR3 totals 16 residues. Germline V lookup: CDR1 WSHSY, CDR2 SAAADI. Trimming removed 5 bases at V and 3 bases at J, with 17 bases between. For the CDR3, the DNA is TGCGCCAGCAGTTATGGCGTTGCAGGGGATGGAAACACCATATATTTT. Its protein product is CASSYGVAGDGNTIYF.

This chain links TRBV18 with TRBJ2-7, with 12 bases matching TRBD2. The length of the CDR3 is 15 residues. Unmatched junction bases numbered 1, after V lost 3 bases and J lost 1 base. Germline V gene data show CDR1 as KGHSH and CDR2 as LQKENI. The CDR3 nucleotides read TGTGCCAGCTCACCGACTAGCGGGGGTTCCTACGAGCAGTACTTC. Translated: CASSPTSGGSYEQYF.

The rearrangement joins TRBV18 to TRBJ2-7; TRBD1 aligns across 8 bases. Germline V gives CDR1 KGHSH, CDR2 LQKENI. V lost 4 bases, J lost 0 bases, and 8 bases stayed unmatched. This CDR3 is built from 16 residues. This chain's CDR3 is CASSRTGQGGSYEQYF. Written as DNA, the CDR3 is TGTGCCAGCTCACGGACCGGACAGGGTGGCTCCTACGAGCAGTACTTC. The full variable domain, rest sourced from reference TRBV18 and TRBJ2-7, is NAGVMQNPRHLVRRRGQEARLRCSPMKGHSHVYWYRQLPEEGLKFMVYLQKENIIDESGMPKERFSAEFPKEGPSILRIQQVVRGDSAAYFCASSRTGQGGSYEQYFGPGTRLTVT.

The V and J genes are TRBV19 and TRBJ1-4; D call uncertain. CDR3 length: 14 residues. Germline CDR1 LNHDA, CDR2 SQIVND (reference sequence). V lost 8 bases to trimming and J lost 3 bases, with 13 bases between them. DNA for the CDR3: TGTGCCAGTGGAATCCTTGGAGCTAATGAAAAACTGTTTTTT. Amino acids: CASGILGANEKLFF.

The V and J genes are TRBV3-1 (or the pseudogene TRBV3-2) and TRBJ1-2, with D maybe TRBD1 (5 bases). Germline CDR1 reads LGHDT; CDR2 reads YNNKEL (reference sequence). V was trimmed by 7 bases and J by 4 bases, leaving 16 bases between them. The CDR3 is 14 amino acids. This chain's CDR3 is CASTRGEGLYGYTF. Written as DNA, the CDR3 is TGTGCCAGCACCCGGGGGGAGGGGCTCTATGGCTACACCTTC.

The rearrangement uses TRBV7-9 and TRBJ1-1; D gene unclear. The V gene's germline CDR1 is SEHNR and CDR2 FQNEAQ (reference sequence). Trimming took 1 base from V and 5 from J, leaving 20 bases between them. This CDR3 spans 17 amino acids. Here the CDR3 DNA reads TGTGCCAGCAGCTTAGGCATCTTGACACCCCGTGGGACTGAAGCTTTCTTT. This encodes CASSLGILTPRGTEAFF.

The chain employs TRBV2 and TRBJ2-5, with TRBD2 as a possible D gene (7 bases). Germline V CDR1 and CDR2: SNHLY, FYNNEI. The CDR3 covers 12 residues. V lost 11 bases and J 4 bases, leaving 14 bases between the germline ends. CDR3 sequence (DNA): TGTGCCGCCGGAGGGGGGGCAGAGACCCAGTACTTC. It codes for CAAGGGAETQYF.

The chain recombines TRBV12-3 or TRBV12-4 with TRBJ2-7, with 7 bases matching TRBD1. This CDR3 is 13 amino acids long. J was trimmed by 2 bases and V by 6 bases; bases with no gene match: 4. The CDR3 sequence: CASRTGLTYEQYF. CDR3 in DNA: TGTGCCAGCAGGACAGGGCTTACCTACGAGCAGTACTTC.